Sequencing of this TCR beta chain was carried out in a study of esophageal squamous cell carcinoma tumors (dated by TCRdb to about 2021). Context from the whole study: Patients were split into immuno relation high and low groups by principal component analysis with K-means clustering of immunohistochemical T-cell and checkpoint marker values. The roughly eleven cases yielded roughly 1.7 million total TCRalpha reads and about 1,300,000 total TCRbeta reads, and around 29,000 and 37,000 of those reads, respectively, were unique. The goal of the study was to evaluate both the diversity of the TCR repertoire and the shared TCR repertoires of T cells inside the tumor environment of esophageal squamous cell carcinoma. In Japan, approximately 53 patients with esophageal squamous cell carcinoma who were treated surgically made up the wider cohort, which included about 21 high and 30 or so low immuno relation cases. TCR sequencing covered about 10 patients: five randomly selected high immuno relation cases and five background-matched low immuno relation cases.

Patients who had received neoadjuvant chemotherapy or for whom clinical information was lacking were excluded from enrollment. The TCR-sequenced cases shown were male and underwent subtotal esophagectomy with 2- or 3-field lymphadenectomy. RNA was isolated from bulk tumor tissue sections using a Qiagen AllPrep kit, and no T-cell sorting was performed. Small sections of surgically resected tumor tissue were stored in RNAlater reagent at -80°C until RNA extraction. Overall study outcomes, separate from this receptor: Given the large variation in the TCRalphabeta repertoire, the shared V|J recombination candidates might have been chosen by chance. TCR repertoire analysis included only a few cases, and CDR3 clonotype-level investigation was not performed. A single dominant TCRalpha VJ recombination with apparently reduced TCRalpha diversity was observed in about 30% of the 10 cases. Since the TCRalpha and TCRbeta chains were sequenced separately, neither the chain pairing nor the recognized antigens could be determined. Roughly 28 TRAV|TRAJ and fewer than 25 TRBV|TRBJ combinations, including TRAV13-1|TRAJ22 and TRBV7-9|TRBJ2-7, appeared to be shared among high immuno relation cases. No difference in total TCR repertoire counts was observed between groups, whereas significant repertoire counts were found to be higher in the high immuno relation group.

Receptor libraries were prepared by 5' RACE. PCR was performed with KAPA HiFi using TCRalpha or TCRbeta constant-region primers together with a P20EA primer, and a nested second PCR was then carried out with CA2 or CB2. TCR genes were amplified by unbiased adaptor ligation RT-PCR, with reverse transcription by Superscript III and a polyT18-containing BSL-18E primer. Following second-strand synthesis and blunting, the P10EA/P20EA adaptor was ligated to the 5' end of the cDNA, and NotI digestion was then performed. Both the first and second PCRs consisted of approximately 22 cycles of 98 degrees C for 20 s, 65 degrees C for 30 s and 72 degrees C for 1 min. The Nextera XT Index kit v2 Set A was used to index the amplicons, which were pooled in equimolar amounts and quantified with a Qubit 2.0 Fluorometer. For sequencing, the Illumina MiSeq platform generated 2x300 bp paired-end reads. The authors' analysis ran thus. V and J genes were assigned to reads on the basis of highest identity to IMGT reference sequences using Repertoire Genesis software ver.1.0. CDR3 was defined from Cys104 to Phe118 plus Gly119 and translated, and unique sequence reads were defined by distinct V, J and CDR3 amino acids. Shared V|J combinations were chosen if significant in both a Fisher's exact test in edgeR and a Mann Whitney U test. After singletons were removed and 500 repertoire combinations were bootstrapped, the repertoire dissimilarity index was calculated with the R rdi package. TCRdb reprocessed the public reads (quality trimming at Q25 with fastp, clone calling with MiXCR) and kept in-frame beta chains. Rows with one shared CDR3 protein collapse into an entry with the most common genes and DNA. TCRdb, not the authors, supplied the V and J calls. This sample holds around 6,000 distinct CDR3 sequences; approximately 22% were observed only once. The top ten constitute around 30% of the sample.

To note about this clonotype: Its target antigen remains unknown. Base qualities are not at hand, and no much larger clone is one base apart.

CDR1 and CDR2 are read off the germline V gene (reference sequence) as MNHNY and SVGAGI. Reading from cysteine to phenylalanine, the CDR3 counts 15 amino acids. Here the CDR3 DNA is all that survives: 45 bases in frame from base 1. The V and J ends are trimmed by 2 bases and 0 bases, leaving 5 bases between them. This sequence was found in a man between 50 and 80 years old with esophageal squamous cell carcinoma. The sample taken for sequencing was tumor tissue. Recombination connected TRBV6-6 to TRBJ2-6, with the D gene call left open. The DNA sequence reads TGTGCCAGCAGTTACATCGGCTCTGGGGCCAACGTCCTGACTTTC. Translated, this is CASSYIGSGANVLTF.